These 17 T cell receptor beta chains came from one sample sequenced in a study of blood T cell repertoires in COVID-19. Sequenced by immunoSEQ multiplex PCR; TCRdb stores in-frame clones only, minus some. This sample has about 300,000 clones; 85% to 90% occur once, and the top ten carry about 1.2%. Input material: peripheral blood. These receptors originate from a man between 65 and 79 years old with acute or convalescent COVID-19.

This sequence joins TRBV7-2 and TRBJ1-6, with D perhaps TRBD1 (6 bases). Germline-derived CDR1 and CDR2 are SGHTA and FQGNSA. V gave up 4 bases and J gave up 12 bases, with 10 bases separating them. CDR3 length: 12 residues. CDR3 DNA: TGTGCCAGCAGCTCCTACAGGGTACCCCTCCACTTT. Protein: CASSSYRVPLHF.

V usage is TRBV2 and J usage is TRBJ2-7; D perhaps matches TRBD1 (6 bases). The CDR3 spans 12 residues. Trimming shortened V by 10 bases and J by 1 base, and 11 bases separated the two germline ends. Per germline, CDR1 SNHLY and CDR2 FYNNEI. The CDR3 sequence: CATTQGSYEQYF. CDR3 bases: TGTGCCACCACACAGGGTTCCTACGAGCAGTACTTC.

This clone came up a few times. The chain links TRBV7-9 to TRBJ1-3, with D unresolved. Trimming cost V 5 bases and J 0 bases, with 14 bases left between them. The germline V gene encodes CDR1 SEHNR and CDR2 FQNEAQ (reference sequence). There are 16 residues in the CDR3. CDR3 loop: CASSPLGSASGNTIYF. The CDR3 DNA reads as TGTGCCAGCAGCCCCCTGGGGAGCGCCTCTGGAAACACCATATATTTT.

The chain recombines TRBV7-2 with TRBJ1-6, with TRBD1 as a possible D gene (5 bases). The germline V gene has CDR1 SGHTA and CDR2 FQGNSA. Trimming left V 6 bases short and J 7 bases short, with 10 bases between. This CDR3 is built from 13 residues. The CDR3: CASSSAGNSPLHF. The DNA for the CDR3 is TGTGCCAGCAGTTCAGCAGGGAATTCACCCCTCCACTTT.

The chain uses TRBV24-1 and TRBJ2-3; possibly TRBD2 for D (5 bases). Trimming pared 4 bases from V and 2 bases from J, leaving 12 bases between. The CDR3 extends over 15 amino acids. CDR1 is KGHDR, CDR2 SFDVKD, per germline. The CDR3 here is CATSDHGEVTDTQYF. The CDR3, as DNA: TGTGCCACCAGTGACCACGGGGAAGTCACAGATACGCAGTATTTT.

The chain employs TRBV9 and TRBJ2-2; D is unclear. Looked up from germline, CDR1 is SGDLS and CDR2 is YYNGEE. The CDR3 covers 17 residues. Deletions cut 1 base from V and 1 base from J, with 14 bases between. The DNA of the CDR3 is TGTGCCAGCAGCGTATTGCTCGGTCCTCTGAACACCGGGGAGCTGTTTTTT. Translation gives CASSVLLGPLNTGELFF.

Comment on this clone: The sample contains more than one DNA sequence encoding this CDR3. The chain carries TRBV19 and TRBJ2-1; 11 nucleotides align to TRBD2. The CDR3 extends over 15 amino acids. Losses at the gene ends were 1 base for V and 6 bases for J; bases not matched to a gene: 2. CDR1 and CDR2 (germline): LNHDA, SQIVND (reference sequence). The CDR3 region is CASSIGLAGSNEQFF. CDR3 nucleotide sequence: TGTGCCAGTAGTATAGGACTAGCGGGGAGCAATGAGCAGTTCTTC.

The chain uses TRBV3-1 (or the pseudogene TRBV3-2) and TRBJ2-5; D is perhaps TRBD2 (5 bases). Trimming cost V 0 bases and J 3 bases, with 14 bases left between them. The CDR3 covers 16 residues. Germline V lookup: CDR1 LGHDT, CDR2 YNNKEL (reference sequence). The CDR3 nucleotides read TGTGCCAGCAGCCAAGATTTAGCGCCAAGGGAAGAGACCCAGTACTTC. This sequence encodes CASSQDLAPREETQYF.

The chain joins TRBV2 to TRBJ2-7; a weak D match, TRBD2 (5 bases). Germline lookup yields CDR1 SNHLY and CDR2 FYNNEI. The CDR3 sequence is 14 residues long. Trimming removed 7 bases from V and 0 bases from J, with 13 bases in between. The CDR3 region is CASTAATSSYEQYF. In DNA, the CDR3 is TGTGCCAGCACCGCCGCCACTAGCTCCTACGAGCAGTACTTC.

V and J are TRBV19 and TRBJ1-5, with D possibly matching TRBD1 (6 bases). Germline CDR1 reads LNHDA; CDR2 reads SQIVND (reference sequence). This CDR3 spans 13 amino acids. Between the trimmed V and J ends, which lost 3 bases and 7 bases, there was a span of 10 bases. DNA for the CDR3: TGTGCCAGTAGTATCGGGGGGCTCCAGCCCCAGCATTTT. It translates to CASSIGGLQPQHF.

This chain links TRBV20-1 with TRBJ2-3; 8 bases line up with TRBD2. After removal of 3 bases from V and 1 base from J, the junction contained 12 bases not matched to a gene. The CDR3 is made up of 17 amino acids. The germline V gene encodes CDR1 DFQATT and CDR2 SNEGSKA (reference sequence). The DNA of the CDR3 is TGCAGTGCTAGTAGTTCTTTTGCGGGAGGTCGCACAGATACGCAGTATTTT. Its translation: CSASSSFAGGRTDTQYF.

The V gene is TRBV28, the J gene TRBJ2-7, with D maybe TRBD1 (6 bases). V lost 2 bases and J 6 bases, leaving 8 bases between the germline ends. The germline V gene has CDR1 MDHEN and CDR2 SYDVKM. The CDR3 has 12 residues. CDR3 residues: CASSLPRGEQYF. For the CDR3, the DNA is TGTGCCAGCAGTTTACCCAGGGGCGAGCAGTACTTC. The entire variable domain, with the rest obtained from reference TRBV28 and TRBJ2-7, is as follows: DVKVTQSSRYLVKRTGEKVFLECVQDMDHENMFWYRQDPGLGLRLIYFSYDVKMKEKGDIPEGYSVSREKKERFSLILESASTNQTSMYLCASSLPRGEQYFGPGTRLTVT.

A note on this clone: Relative to the germline gene, one junction end is altered; a read error may explain this. The chain joins TRBV28 to TRBJ2-7; tentatively, D is TRBD1 (6 bases). Germline V gene lookup returns CDR1 MDHEN and CDR2 SYDVKM. There are 12 residues in the CDR3. The CDR3 region is CASSLPSGQGTF. The CDR3 DNA sequence: TGTGCCAGCAGTTTACCTTCCGGTCAGGGGACGTTC.

This chain connects TRBV4-3 to TRBJ2-7; 8 nucleotides line up with TRBD1. Trimming at V came to 0 bases and at J to 4 bases, leaving 5 bases not matched to a gene. This CDR3 spans 15 amino acids. Per germline, CDR1 LGHNA and CDR2 YSLEER. The CDR3 region has the DNA TGCGCCAGCAGCCAAGATCGGACAGGGCCTTACGAGCAGTACTTC. This gives the protein CASSQDRTGPYEQYF.

The gene calls are TRBV10-2 and TRBJ1-1; 8 nucleotides match TRBD1. The V gene's germline CDR1 is WSHSY and CDR2 SAAADI. J lost 11 bases, V lost 8 bases, and 10 bases had no gene match. This CDR3 is built from 12 residues. This chain's CDR3 is CASGTGVSYAFF. The CDR3, as DNA: TGCGCCAGCGGGACAGGTGTTTCGTACGCTTTCTTT.

As regards this clone: Additional DNA sequences in this sample encode the identical CDR3. V and J are TRBV28 and TRBJ1-5, with a weak D call TRBD1 (5 bases). Germline loops: CDR1 MDHEN, CDR2 SYDVKM. With 2 bases removed from V and 0 bases from J, the gap between germline ends came to 8 bases. This CDR3 is built from 15 residues. The CDR3 sequence is CASSLGGNSNQPQHF. In DNA, the CDR3 is TGTGCCAGCAGTTTAGGGGGGAATAGCAATCAGCCCCAGCATTTT. The complete variable domain, with remaining parts taken from reference TRBV28 and TRBJ1-5, reads DVKVTQSSRYLVKRTGEKVFLECVQDMDHENMFWYRQDPGLGLRLIYFSYDVKMKEKGDIPEGYSVSREKKERFSLILESASTNQTSMYLCASSLGGNSNQPQHFGDGTRLSIL.

The V call is TRBV5-1, the J call TRBJ1-2, with 9 nucleotides matching TRBD1. Germline CDR1 SGHRS, CDR2 YFSETQ. J gave up 7 bases and V 2 bases, and 9 bases lay outside the gene matches. The length of the CDR3 is 15 residues. The DNA of the CDR3 is TGCGCCAGCAGCTTAATAGTCGGGACAGGGCTTGGCTACACCTTC. This codes for CASSLIVGTGLGYTF.